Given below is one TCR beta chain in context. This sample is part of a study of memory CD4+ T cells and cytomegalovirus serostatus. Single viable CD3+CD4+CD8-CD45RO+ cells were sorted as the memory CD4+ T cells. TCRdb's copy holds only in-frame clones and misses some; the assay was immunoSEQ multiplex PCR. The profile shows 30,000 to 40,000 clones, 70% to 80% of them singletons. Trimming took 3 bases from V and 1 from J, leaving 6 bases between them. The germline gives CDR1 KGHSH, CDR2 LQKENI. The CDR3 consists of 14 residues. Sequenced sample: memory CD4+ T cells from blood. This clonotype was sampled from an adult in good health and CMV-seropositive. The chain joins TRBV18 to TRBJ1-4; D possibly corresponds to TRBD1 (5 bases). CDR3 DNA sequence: TGTGCCAGCTCACCGCAGGGAACTAATGAAAAACTGTTTTTT. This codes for CASSPQGTNEKLFF.